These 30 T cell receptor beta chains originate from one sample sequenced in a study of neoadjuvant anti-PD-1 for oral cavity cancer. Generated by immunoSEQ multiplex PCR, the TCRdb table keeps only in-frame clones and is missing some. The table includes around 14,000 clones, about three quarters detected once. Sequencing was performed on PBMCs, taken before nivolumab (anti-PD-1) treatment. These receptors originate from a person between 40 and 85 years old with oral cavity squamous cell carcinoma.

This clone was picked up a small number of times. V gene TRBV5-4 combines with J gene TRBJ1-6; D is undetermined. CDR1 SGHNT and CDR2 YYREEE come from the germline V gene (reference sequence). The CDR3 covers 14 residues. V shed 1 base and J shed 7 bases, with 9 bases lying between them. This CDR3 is CASSLSQTNSPLHF. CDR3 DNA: TGTGCCAGCAGCTTGAGTCAGACAAATTCACCCCTCCACTTT.

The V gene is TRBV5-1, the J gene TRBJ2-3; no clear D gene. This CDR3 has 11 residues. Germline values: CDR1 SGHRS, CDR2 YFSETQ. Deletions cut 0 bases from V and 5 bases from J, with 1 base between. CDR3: CASSLGDTQYF. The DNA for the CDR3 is TGCGCCAGCAGCTTGGGAGATACGCAGTATTTT.

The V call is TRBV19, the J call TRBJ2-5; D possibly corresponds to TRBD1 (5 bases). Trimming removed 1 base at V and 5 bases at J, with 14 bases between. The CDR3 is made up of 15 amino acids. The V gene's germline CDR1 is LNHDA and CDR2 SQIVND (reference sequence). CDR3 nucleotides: TGTGCCAGTAGTATAGGTTTTCAGGGCGGCGAGACCCAGTACTTC. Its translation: CASSIGFQGGETQYF.

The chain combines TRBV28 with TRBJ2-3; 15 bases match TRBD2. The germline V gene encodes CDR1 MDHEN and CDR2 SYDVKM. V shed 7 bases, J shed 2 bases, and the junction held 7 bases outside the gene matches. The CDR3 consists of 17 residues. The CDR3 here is CASNLGLAGGSTDTQYF. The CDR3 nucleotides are TGTGCCAGCAACTTAGGACTAGCGGGAGGGTCCACAGATACGCAGTATTTT.

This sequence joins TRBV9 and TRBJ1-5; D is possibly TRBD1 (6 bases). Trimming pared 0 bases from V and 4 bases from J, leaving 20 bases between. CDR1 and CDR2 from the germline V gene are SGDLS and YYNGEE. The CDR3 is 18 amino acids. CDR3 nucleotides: TGTGCCAGCAGCGTAGAGGCGGGGGCCCCCCTCGGGAATCAGCCCCAGCATTTT. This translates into CASSVEAGAPLGNQPQHF.

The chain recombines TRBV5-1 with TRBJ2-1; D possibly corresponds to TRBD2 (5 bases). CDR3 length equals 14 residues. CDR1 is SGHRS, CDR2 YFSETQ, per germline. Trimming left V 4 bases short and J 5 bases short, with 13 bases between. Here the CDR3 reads CASSRGTVNNEQFF. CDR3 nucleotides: TGCGCCAGCAGCCGGGGTACAGTAAACAATGAGCAGTTCTTC.

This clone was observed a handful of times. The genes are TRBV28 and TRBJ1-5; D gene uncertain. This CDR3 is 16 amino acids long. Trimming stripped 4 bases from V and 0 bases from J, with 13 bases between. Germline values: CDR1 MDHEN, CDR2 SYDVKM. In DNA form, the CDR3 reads TGTGCCAGCAGTTCCCCGGTACCCAATAGCAATCAGCCCCAGCATTTT. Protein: CASSSPVPNSNQPQHF.

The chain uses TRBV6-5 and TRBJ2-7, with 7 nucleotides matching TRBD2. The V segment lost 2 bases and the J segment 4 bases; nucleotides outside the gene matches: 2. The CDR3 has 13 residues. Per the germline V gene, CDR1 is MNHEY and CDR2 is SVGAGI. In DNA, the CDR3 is TGTGCCAGCAGTTACGGACTAGGATACGAGCAGTACTTC. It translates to CASSYGLGYEQYF.

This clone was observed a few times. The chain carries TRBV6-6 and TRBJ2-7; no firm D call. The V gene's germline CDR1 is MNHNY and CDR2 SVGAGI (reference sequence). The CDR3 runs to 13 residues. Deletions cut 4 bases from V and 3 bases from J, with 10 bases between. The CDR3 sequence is CASSSLRIYEQYF. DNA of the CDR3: TGTGCCAGCAGTTCCCTCAGGATCTACGAGCAGTACTTC.

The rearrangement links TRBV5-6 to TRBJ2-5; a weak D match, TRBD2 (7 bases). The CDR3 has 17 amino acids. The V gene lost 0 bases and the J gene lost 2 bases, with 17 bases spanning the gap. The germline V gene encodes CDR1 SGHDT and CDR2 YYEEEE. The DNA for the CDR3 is TGTGCCAGCAGCTTGGGAGGGAGGGGGGCACTTCAAGAGACCCAGTACTTC. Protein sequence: CASSLGGRGALQETQYF.

Written as DNA, the CDR3 is TGTGCCAGCAGCATCCGGGACAGGGTCATTGCCTATGGCTACACCTTC. Protein: CASSIRDRVIAYGYTF. V usage is TRBV13 and J usage is TRBJ1-2; 9 bases are a match to TRBD1. With 5 bases clipped from V and 4 bases from J, the junction kept 11 bases outside the gene matches. The length of the CDR3 is 16 residues. The germline gives CDR1 PRHDT, CDR2 FYEKMQ (reference sequence).

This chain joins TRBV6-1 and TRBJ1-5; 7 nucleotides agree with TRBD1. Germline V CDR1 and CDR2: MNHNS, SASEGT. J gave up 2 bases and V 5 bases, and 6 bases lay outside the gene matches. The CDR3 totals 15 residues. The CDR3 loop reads CASSTQGVGNQPQHF. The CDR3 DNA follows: TGTGCCAGCAGTACCCAGGGGGTGGGCAATCAGCCCCAGCATTTT.

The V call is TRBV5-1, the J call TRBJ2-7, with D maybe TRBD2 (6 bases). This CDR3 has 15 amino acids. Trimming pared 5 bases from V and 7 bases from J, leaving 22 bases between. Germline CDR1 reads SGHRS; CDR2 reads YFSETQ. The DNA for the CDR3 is TGCGCCAGCAGGGAACCGGGACTCAATTCGGGGGAGCAGTACTTC. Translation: CASREPGLNSGEQYF.

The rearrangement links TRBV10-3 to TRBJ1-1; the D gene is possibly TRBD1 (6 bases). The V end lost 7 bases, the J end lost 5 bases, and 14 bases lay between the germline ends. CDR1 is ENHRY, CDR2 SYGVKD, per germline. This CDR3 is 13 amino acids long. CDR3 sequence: CAITKKGGTEAFF. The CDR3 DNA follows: TGTGCCATCACTAAAAAGGGGGGAACTGAAGCTTTCTTT.

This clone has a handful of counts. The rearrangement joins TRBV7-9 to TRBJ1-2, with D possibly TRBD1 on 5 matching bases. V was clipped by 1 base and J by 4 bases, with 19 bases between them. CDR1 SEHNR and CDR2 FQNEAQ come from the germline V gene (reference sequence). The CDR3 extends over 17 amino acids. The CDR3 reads CASSLVVGVREPYGYTF. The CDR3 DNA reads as TGTGCCAGCAGCTTAGTGGTTGGCGTCAGGGAACCCTATGGCTACACCTTC.

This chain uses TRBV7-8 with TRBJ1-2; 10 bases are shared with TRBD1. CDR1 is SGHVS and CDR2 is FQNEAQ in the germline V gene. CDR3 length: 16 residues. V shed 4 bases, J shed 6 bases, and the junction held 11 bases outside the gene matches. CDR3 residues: CASSSRLDRGRHGYTF. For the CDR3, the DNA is TGTGCCAGCAGCTCCCGATTAGACAGGGGGCGACATGGCTACACCTTC. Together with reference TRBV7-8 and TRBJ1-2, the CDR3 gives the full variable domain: GAGVSQSPRYKVAKRGQDVALRCDPISGHVSLFWYQQALGQGPEFLTYFQNEAQLDKSGLPSDRFFAERPEGSVSTLKIQRTQQEDSAVYLCASSSRLDRGRHGYTFGSGTRLTVV.

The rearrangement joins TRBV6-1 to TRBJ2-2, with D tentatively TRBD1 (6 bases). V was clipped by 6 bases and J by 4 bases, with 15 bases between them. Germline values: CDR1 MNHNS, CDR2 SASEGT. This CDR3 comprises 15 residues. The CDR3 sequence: CASSRGSFSTGELFF. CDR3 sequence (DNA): TGTGCCAGCAGCAGGGGTTCCTTTAGCACCGGGGAGCTGTTTTTT.

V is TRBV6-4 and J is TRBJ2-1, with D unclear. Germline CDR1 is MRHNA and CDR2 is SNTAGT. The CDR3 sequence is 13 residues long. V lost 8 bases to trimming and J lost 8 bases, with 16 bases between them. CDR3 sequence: CASSGGPQDEQFF. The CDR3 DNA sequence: TGTGCCAGCTCGGGCGGCCCTCAGGATGAGCAGTTCTTC.

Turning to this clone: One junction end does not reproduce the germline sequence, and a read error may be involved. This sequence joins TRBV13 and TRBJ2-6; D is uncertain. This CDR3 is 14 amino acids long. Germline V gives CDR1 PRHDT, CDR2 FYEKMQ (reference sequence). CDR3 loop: CASTLISGANVLTF. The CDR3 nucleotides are TGTGCCAGCACCTTAATTTCTGGGGCCAACGTCCTGACTTTC.

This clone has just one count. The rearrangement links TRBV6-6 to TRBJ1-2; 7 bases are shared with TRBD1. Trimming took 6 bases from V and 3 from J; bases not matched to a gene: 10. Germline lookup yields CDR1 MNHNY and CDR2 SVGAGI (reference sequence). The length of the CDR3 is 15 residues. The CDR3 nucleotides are TGTGCCAGCAGATCTACAGGGGTAAGGGACTATGGCTACACCTTC. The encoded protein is CASRSTGVRDYGYTF.

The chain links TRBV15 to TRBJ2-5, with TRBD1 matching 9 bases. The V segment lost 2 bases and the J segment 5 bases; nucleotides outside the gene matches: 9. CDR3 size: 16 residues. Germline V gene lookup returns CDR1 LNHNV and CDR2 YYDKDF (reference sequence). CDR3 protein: CATSRKYGTGLETQYF. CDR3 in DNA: TGTGCCACCAGCAGAAAGTACGGGACAGGGTTGGAGACCCAGTACTTC. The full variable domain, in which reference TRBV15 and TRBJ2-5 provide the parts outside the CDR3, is DAMVIQNPRYQVTQFGKPVTLSCSQTLNHNVMYWYQQKSSQAPKLLFHYYDKDFNNEADTPDNFQSRRPNTSFCFLDIRSPGLGDTAMYLCATSRKYGTGLETQYFGPGTRLLVL.

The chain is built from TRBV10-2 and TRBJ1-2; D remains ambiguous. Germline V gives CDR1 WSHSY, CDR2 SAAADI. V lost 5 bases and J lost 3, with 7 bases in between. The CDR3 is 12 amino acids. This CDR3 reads CASSTGDYGYTF. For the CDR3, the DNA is TGCGCCAGCAGTACTGGCGACTATGGCTACACCTTC.

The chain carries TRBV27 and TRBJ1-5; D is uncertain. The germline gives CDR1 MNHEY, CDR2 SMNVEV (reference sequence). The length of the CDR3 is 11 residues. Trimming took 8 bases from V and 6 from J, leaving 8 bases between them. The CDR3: CASPLGQPQHF. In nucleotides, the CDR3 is TGTGCCAGCCCGTTAGGTCAGCCCCAGCATTTT.

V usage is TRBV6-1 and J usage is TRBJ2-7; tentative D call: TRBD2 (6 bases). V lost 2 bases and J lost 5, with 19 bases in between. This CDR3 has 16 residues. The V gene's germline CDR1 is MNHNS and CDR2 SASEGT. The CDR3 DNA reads TGTGCCAGCAGTGAACGCACCGGAGGCGGGGCCGACGAGCAGTACTTC. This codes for CASSERTGGGADEQYF.

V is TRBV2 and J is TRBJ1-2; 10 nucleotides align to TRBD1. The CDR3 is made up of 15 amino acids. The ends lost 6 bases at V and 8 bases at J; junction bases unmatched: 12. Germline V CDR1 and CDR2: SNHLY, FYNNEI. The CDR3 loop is CASREGTGDFWGYTF. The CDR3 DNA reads TGTGCCAGCAGAGAGGGGACAGGGGATTTTTGGGGCTACACCTTC. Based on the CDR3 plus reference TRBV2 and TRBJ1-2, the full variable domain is EPEVTQTPSHQVTQMGQEVILRCVPISNHLYFYWYRQILGQKVEFLVSFYNNEISEKSEIFDDQFSVERPDGSNFTLKIRSTKLEDSAMYFCASREGTGDFWGYTFGSGTRLTVV.

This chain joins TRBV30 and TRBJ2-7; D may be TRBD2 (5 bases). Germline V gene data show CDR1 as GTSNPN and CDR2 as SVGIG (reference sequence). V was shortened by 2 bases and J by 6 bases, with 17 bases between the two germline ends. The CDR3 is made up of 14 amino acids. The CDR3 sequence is CAWSRLRTGLEQYF. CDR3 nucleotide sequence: TGTGCCTGGAGTCGACTGAGGACTGGACTCGAGCAGTACTTC.

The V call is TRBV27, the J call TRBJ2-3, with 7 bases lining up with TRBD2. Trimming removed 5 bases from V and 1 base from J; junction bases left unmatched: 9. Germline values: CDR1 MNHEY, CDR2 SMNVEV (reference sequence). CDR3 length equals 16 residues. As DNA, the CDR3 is TGTGCCAGCAGTCCCGCTGGTCGGGGGGGCACAGATACGCAGTATTTT. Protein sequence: CASSPAGRGGTDTQYF.

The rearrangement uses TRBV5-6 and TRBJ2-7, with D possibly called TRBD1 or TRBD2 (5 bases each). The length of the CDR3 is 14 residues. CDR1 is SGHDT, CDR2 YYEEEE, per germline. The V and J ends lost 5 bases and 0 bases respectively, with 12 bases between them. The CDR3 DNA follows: TGTGCCAGCAGGCGGGTGGGGCGCTCCTACGAGCAGTACTTC. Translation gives CASRRVGRSYEQYF. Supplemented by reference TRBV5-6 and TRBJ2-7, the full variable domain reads DAGVTQSPTHLIKTRGQQVTLRCSPKSGHDTVSWYQQALGQGPQFIFQYYEEEERQRGNFPDRFSGHQFPNYSSELNVNALLLGDSALYLCASRRVGRSYEQYFGPGTRLTVT.

For the CDR3, the DNA is TGTGCCAGCAGTTTCTTATTCACAGAATATTTT. The encoded protein is CASSFLFTEYF. The chain couples TRBV28 to TRBJ1-3, with D hard to call. Germline loops: CDR1 MDHEN, CDR2 SYDVKM. V gave up 3 bases and J gave up 15 bases, with 12 bases separating them. There are 11 residues in the CDR3. The full variable domain, with the rest looked up from reference TRBV28 and TRBJ1-3, is DVKVTQSSRYLVKRTGEKVFLECVQDMDHENMFWYRQDPGLGLRLIYFSYDVKMKEKGDIPEGYSVSREKKERFSLILESASTNQTSMYLCASSFLFTEYFGEGSWLTVV.

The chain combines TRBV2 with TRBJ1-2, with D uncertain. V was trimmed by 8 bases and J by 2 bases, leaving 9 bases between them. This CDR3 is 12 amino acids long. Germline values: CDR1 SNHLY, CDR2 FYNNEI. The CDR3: CASEHTNYGYTF. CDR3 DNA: TGTGCCAGCGAACACACGAACTATGGCTACACCTTC.